This TCR beta chain was found in a study of OX40 agonist ivuxolimab in advanced cancers. The ends lost 4 bases at V and 4 bases at J; junction bases unmatched: 18. CDR1 and CDR2 from the germline V gene are SGHNT and YYREEE (reference sequence). This CDR3 comprises 19 residues. Some clones are missing from TCRdb's copy, which holds only in-frame ones; the method was immunoSEQ multiplex PCR. The sample lists around 70,000 clones; roughly 90% were seen once. The specimen was CD4+ or CD8+ T cells sorted from blood, collected in a trial of the OX40 agonist ivuxolimab. This chain uses TRBV5-4 with TRBJ2-3; 10 bases map to TRBD2. This sequence was found in an adult with an advanced solid tumor such as melanoma, head and neck, liver or kidney cancer. For the CDR3, the DNA is TGTGCCAGCAGCCTAGCTCCCCGGTTGGGGCTAGCGGGGGCAGATACGCAGTATTTT. It is translated as CASSLAPRLGLAGADTQYF. Supplemented by reference TRBV5-4 and TRBJ2-3, the full variable domain reads ETGVTQSPTHLIKTRGQQVTLRCSSQSGHNTVSWYQQALGQGPQFIFQYYREEENGRGNFPPRFSGLQFPNYSSELNVNALELDDSALYLCASSLAPRLGLAGADTQYFGPGTRLTVL.